This is a list of T cell receptor beta chains from one sample in a study of shared clonotypes between healthy human individuals. Sequencing was performed with immunoSEQ multiplex PCR; in TCRdb, only in-frame clones are kept and a portion is missing. Of about 1.5 million clones in the sample, about 98% were seen once. The sequenced sample consisted of naive CD4+ T cells sorted from blood. These TCRs come from a man aged 30 to 45 in good health. The CDR3 runs from the conserved cysteine through the conserved F or W. D genes are given only for firm matches. Some rows mark clone size as missing; the rest say once, few, many or name a class of expanded clone.

>once|15|TRBJ2-7|TRBV6-1|TRBD2
CASSSLSGTSYEQYF
TGTGCCAGCAGTTCTCTAAGCGGGACTTCCTACGAGCAGTACTTC
>-|15|TRBJ2-7|TRBV4-1|-
CASSQDRLDRNLQYF
TGCGCCAGCAGCCAAGATCGGCTCGACAGGAATTTACAGTACTTC
>-|13|TRBJ2-1|TRBV5-4|TRBD1
CASSLDRVDEQFF
TGTGCCAGCAGCTTAGACAGGGTTGATGAGCAGTTCTTC
>-|15|TRBJ2-1|TRBV7-9|-
CASSPISPSYNEQFF
TGTGCCAGCAGCCCCATTAGCCCCTCCTACAATGAGCAGTTCTTC
>-|13|TRBJ2-7|TRBV28|-
CASRMAGLYEQYF
TGTGCCAGTCGAATGGCGGGATTGTACGAGCAGTACTTC
>-|18|TRBJ2-6|TRBV27|-
CASSFSGQLLYRANVLTF
TGTGCCAGCAGTTTCTCCGGACAACTTCTTTATAGGGCCAACGTCCTGACTTTC
>-|14|TRBJ2-7|TRBV2|TRBD1
CASSSDRALYEQYF
TGTGCCAGCAGTTCGGACAGGGCGTTATACGAGCAGTACTTC
>-|17|TRBJ1-3|TRBV11-2|TRBD1
CASRIPGQGFPGNTIYF
TGTGCCAGCAGGATTCCGGGACAGGGGTTTCCCGGAAACACCATATATTTT
>-|12|TRBJ2-1|TRBV19|-
CASSTRYNEQFF
TGTGCCAGTAGTACAAGGTACAATGAGCAGTTCTTC
>-|15|TRBJ2-1|TRBV6-5|TRBD2
CASSRLAGGHNEQFF
TGTGCCAGCAGCCGACTAGCGGGAGGACACAATGAGCAGTTCTTC
>once|16|TRBJ2-1|TRBV4-1|TRBD2
CASSQPSGRARNEQFF
TGCGCCAGCAGCCAACCTAGCGGGAGGGCCCGCAATGAGCAGTTCTTC
>-|13|TRBJ2-1|TRBV10-3|-
CAISEPPWNEQFF
TGTGCCATCAGTGAGCCACCCTGGAATGAGCAGTTCTTC
>-|14|TRBJ2-7|TRBV6-1|-
CASSVKAKTYEQYF
TGTGCCAGCAGTGTTAAGGCCAAAACCTACGAGCAGTACTTC
>-|14|TRBJ2-7|TRBV2|-
CASSPGPGTYEQYF
TGTGCCAGCAGTCCCGGGCCCGGGACCTACGAGCAGTACTTC
>-|15|TRBJ2-1|TRBV7-9|TRBD1
CASSLGTGSYNEQFF
TGTGCCAGCAGCTTGGGGACAGGGAGCTACAATGAGCAGTTCTTC
>-|19|TRBJ1-5|TRBV4-2|TRBD1
CASSHISGTGDWGNQPQHF
TGTGCCAGCAGCCATATTTCCGGGACAGGGGATTGGGGTAATCAGCCCCAGCATTTT
>once|14|TRBJ2-1|TRBV19|-
CASSVSGQMNEQFF
TGTGCCAGTAGTGTTAGCGGTCAAATGAATGAGCAGTTCTTC
>-|14|TRBJ2-7|TRBV7-9|-
CASSTGDKPYEQYF
TGTGCCAGCAGCACGGGGGACAAGCCCTACGAGCAGTACTTC
>-|13|TRBJ2-5|TRBV18|-
CASSPPMEETQYF
TGTGCCAGCTCACCACCAATGGAAGAGACCCAGTACTTC
>-|16|TRBJ2-7|TRBV5-1|TRBD2
CASRRDSRAGGGEQYF
TGCGCCAGCAGGAGGGACAGTCGCGCGGGAGGGGGTGAGCAGTACTTC
>-|13|TRBJ1-1|TRBV7-9|-
CASSLEVGTEAFF
TGTGCCAGCAGCTTAGAGGTCGGCACTGAAGCTTTCTTT
>-|16|TRBJ2-1|TRBV5-1|TRBD2
CASSFPSGNAYNEQFF
TGCGCCAGCAGCTTCCCAAGCGGGAATGCCTACAATGAGCAGTTCTTC